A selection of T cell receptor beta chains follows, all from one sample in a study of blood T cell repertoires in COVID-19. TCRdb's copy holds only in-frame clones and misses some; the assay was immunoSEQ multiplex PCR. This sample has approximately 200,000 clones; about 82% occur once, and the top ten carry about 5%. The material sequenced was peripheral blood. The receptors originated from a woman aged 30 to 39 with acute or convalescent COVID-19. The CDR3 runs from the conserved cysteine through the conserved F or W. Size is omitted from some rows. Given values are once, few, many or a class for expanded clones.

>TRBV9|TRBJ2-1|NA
CASETGGADNEQFF
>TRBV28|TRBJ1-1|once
CASRSGTGGTEAFF
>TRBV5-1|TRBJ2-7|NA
CASSLERQSKQYF
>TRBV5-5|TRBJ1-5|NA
CASSADRGRISNQPQHF
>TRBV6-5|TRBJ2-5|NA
CASRPWGVVMETQYF
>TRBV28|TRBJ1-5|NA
CASSWARGQSNQPQHF
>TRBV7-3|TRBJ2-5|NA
CASSPPSDREPETQYF
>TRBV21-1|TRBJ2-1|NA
CASSKGIPNEQFF
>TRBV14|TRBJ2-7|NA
CASSQAPTGNYEQYF
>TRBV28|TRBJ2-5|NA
CASLTRVTGWTQYF
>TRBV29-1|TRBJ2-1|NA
CSVVAGYNEQFF
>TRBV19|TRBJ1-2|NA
CASSRSRGYTF
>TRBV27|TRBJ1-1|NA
CASSSRVSNTEAFF
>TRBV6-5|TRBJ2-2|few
CASSPGQGTLQELFF